This T cell receptor beta chain was identified in a study of human T cells and chemical hapten exposure (dated by TCRdb to about 2021). At the level of the whole study: For sensitization, 2% DPC in acetone was applied to a roughly 2 cm by roughly 2 cm area of upper inner arm skin. Weekly therapeutic DPC doses were additionally applied to the scalp of patients throughout the roughly 23-week study period. Patch testing was done on the upper back using Finn chambers containing 0.01% DPC, and results were scored after 6 days according to International Contact Dermatitis Research Group standards. The patient cohort, mostly female, included alopecia areata with under or over 50% scalp involvement, alopecia totalis and alopecia universalis. Libraries were combined into a pool for sequencing, and differences in TCR yield between samples came mainly from small differences in library volumes within the pool. Peripheral blood TCR repertoire changes were tracked in vivo in alopecia patients during primary and secondary sensitization to the hapten diphenylcyclopropenone (DPC). Patient blood was sampled pre-sensitization (week 0) and at 2, 6 and about 24 weeks after DPC sensitization. Around 30 alopecia patients provided blood for TCR sequencing at one to four time points (pre-sensitization, 2, 6 and 24 weeks).

The germline ends are 11 bases apart after V is trimmed by 5 bases and J by 4 bases. The CDR3 runs 13 residues from the cysteine to the phenylalanine. The retained sequence is limited to the CDR3, 39 bases, with the frame set at the first base. This clonotype was seen at least ten times. Its target antigen remains unknown. Nothing much larger sits one base from this clone, and base qualities are not available. Overall study outcomes, separate from this receptor: Significantly more large CDR3 similarity clusters were formed by expanded TCRs than by pre-sensitization or healthy control sets, consistent with antigen-driven responses. All patients had alopecia, a presumed autoimmune disease, so their immune response might differ from that of healthy individuals. Patch test score correlated positively with the number of PT1 expanded TCRs, reaching significance at thresholds 8, 16 and 32 but not at 4. After repeated subsampling, changes were observed in the strength of the expansion versus patch-test correlation and in the threshold at which the correlation became significant. DPC sensitization did not change how many TCRs were above 1 in 1000 frequency, and no evidence was found of alterations in global repertoire structure.

The time point label here, explained by the study, means: patch test 2, 6 weeks after DPC sensitization. This specimen's treatment or condition label, per the study, means: therapeutic diphenylcyclopropenone sensitization with weekly scalp DPC. At every patch-test visit, the blood draw took place before the patch test was put on. To be eligible, patients had to be aged 18 to 70, diagnosed with alopecia and judged suitable for DPC therapy, while pregnant patients were excluded. Total RNA was isolated from unfractionated whole blood collected in Tempus Blood RNA tubes. Library prep was done by RACE. The data were produced on a NextSeq 500. During library preparation, unique molecular identifiers were attached to individual cDNA molecules so that TCRs could be counted in a quantitative, reproducible way. From each blood RNA sample, both TCR alpha and TCR beta chains were sequenced. The original methods were these. Samples had a median of approximately 93,000 TCRs, with a range from 23,224 to 690,600. V, J and CDR3 annotation of the TCR reads was performed with the Decombinator software suite. Every sample was subsampled to the same number of TCRs (28,000) for the PS versus PT1 abundance plots. Expanded TCRs were defined as absent before sensitization and observed at least eight times at the 2-week time point. TCRdb reanalyzed the raw reads on its own, using fastp at Q25 for trimming and MiXCR for clone calling, and kept in-frame beta chains. Rows are unified per CDR3 protein, each entry keeping the most common DNA and genes. For this entry, the V and J calls and clone size follow TCRdb and not the study's own pipeline. Present in this sample are about 400,000 distinct CDR3 sequences, around 6% of which were seen just once. The top ten constitute approximately 5.4% of the sample.

This clonotype originated in a young woman with alopecia areata. Some clones in this sample may be carry-over from other donors' samples. Recombination connected TRBV12-3 or TRBV12-4 to TRBJ1-2; the D gene is perhaps TRBD1, from 6 matching bases. Material: whole blood, obtained in connection with sensitization to the hapten diphenylcyclopropenone (DPC). This receptor has the CDR3 CASSPGQSYGYTF. The nucleotide sequence is TGTGCCAGCAGTCCCGGACAGAGCTATGGCTACACCTTC.